This record looks at one T cell receptor (beta chain) sequence and its context. V trimming: 4 bases; J trimming: 6 bases; junction bases outside the gene matches: 6. CDR1 SNHLY and CDR2 FYNNEI come from the germline V gene. The CDR3 runs to 14 residues. The source of the sample is a study of cytomegalovirus exposure and HLA in healthy donors. The PCR ran on 60 Vbeta and 13 Jbeta primers. TCRdb's copy holds only in-frame clones and misses some; the assay was immunoSEQ multiplex PCR. The sample consists of around 170,000 clones, approximately 88% of them appearing once. The sample consisted of PBMCs. The chain employs TRBV2 and TRBJ2-3; 8 nucleotides align to TRBD2. This TCR was sampled from a woman aged 50 to 60 in good health and CMV-seropositive. DNA of the CDR3: TGTGCCAGCAGTGTGCAGCGGGGGTCGGATACGCAGTATTTT. This sequence encodes CASSVQRGSDTQYF.